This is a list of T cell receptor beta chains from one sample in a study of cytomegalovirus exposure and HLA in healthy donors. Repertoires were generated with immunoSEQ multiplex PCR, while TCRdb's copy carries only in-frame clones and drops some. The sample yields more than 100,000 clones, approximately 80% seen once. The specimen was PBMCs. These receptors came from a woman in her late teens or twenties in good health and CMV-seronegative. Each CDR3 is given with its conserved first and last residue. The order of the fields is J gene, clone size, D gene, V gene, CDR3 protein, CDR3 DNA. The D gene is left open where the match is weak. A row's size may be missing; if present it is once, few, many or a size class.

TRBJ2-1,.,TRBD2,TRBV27,CASSLSRSWTSGRGNEQFF,TGTGCCAGCAGTTTATCCCGGAGTTGGACTAGCGGGAGGGGTAATGAGCAGTTCTTC
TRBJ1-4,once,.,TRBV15,CATSGGSTNEKLFF,TGTGCCACCAGCGGGGGGTCCACTAATGAAAAACTGTTTTTT
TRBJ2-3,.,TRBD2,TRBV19,CASSILAGGPTDTQYF,TGTGCCAGTAGTATTCTAGCGGGAGGTCCCACAGATACGCAGTATTTT
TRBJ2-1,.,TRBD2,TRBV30,CAWSVRGGRARNEQFF,TGTGCCTGGAGTGTACGAGGCGGGAGGGCCAGGAATGAGCAGTTCTTC
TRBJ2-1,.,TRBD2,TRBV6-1,CASRVTSGRADEQFF,TGTGCCAGCAGAGTTACTAGCGGGAGGGCGGATGAGCAGTTCTTC
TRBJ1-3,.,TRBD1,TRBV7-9,CASRPTGMRDTIYF,TGTGCCAGCAGACCGACAGGGATGAGAGACACCATATATTTT
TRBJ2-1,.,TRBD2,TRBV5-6,CASSLGASGYYNEQFF,TGTGCCAGCAGCTTGGGGGCTAGCGGATATTACAATGAGCAGTTCTTC
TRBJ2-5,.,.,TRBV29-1,CSVEDPGAQETQYF,TGCAGCGTTGAAGACCCAGGGGCTCAAGAGACCCAGTACTTC
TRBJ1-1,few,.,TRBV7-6,CASSLVVAGTEAFF,TGTGCCAGCAGCTTAGTTGTGGCGGGCACTGAAGCTTTCTTT
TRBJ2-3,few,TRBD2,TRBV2,CAIRLAESTDTQYF,TGTGCCATTCGACTAGCGGAAAGCACAGATACGCAGTATTTT
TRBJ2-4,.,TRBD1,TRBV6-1,CASSPEGASGNIQYF,TGTGCCAGCAGTCCCGAGGGGGCATCAGGGAACATTCAGTACTTC
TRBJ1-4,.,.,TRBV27,CASSLRSPGRGEKLFF,TGTGCCAGCAGTCTCCGGTCGCCCGGAAGAGGTGAAAAACTGTTTTTT
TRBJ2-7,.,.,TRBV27,CASSFRTSRSYEQYF,TGTGCCAGCAGTTTTAGGACATCGAGGTCCTACGAGCAGTACTTC
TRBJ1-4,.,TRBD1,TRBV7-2,CASSRFRDSNEKLFF,TGTGCCAGCAGCAGATTCCGGGACAGCAATGAAAAACTGTTTTTT
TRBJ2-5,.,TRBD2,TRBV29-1,CSVGAWVTSGIQETQYF,TGCAGCGTGGGTGCCTGGGTGACTAGCGGGATTCAAGAGACCCAGTACTTC
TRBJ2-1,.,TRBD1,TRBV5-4,CASRPRQGAGSNNEQFF,TGTGCCAGCAGACCGCGACAGGGGGCAGGCTCCAACAATGAGCAGTTCTTC
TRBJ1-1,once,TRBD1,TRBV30,CAPGGRGGSEAFF,TGTGCCCCAGGGGGTCGGGGTGGGTCCGAAGCTTTCTTT
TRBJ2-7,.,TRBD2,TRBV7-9,CASSSTSGDSYEQYF,TGTGCCAGCAGCTCCACTAGCGGGGACTCCTACGAGCAGTACTTC
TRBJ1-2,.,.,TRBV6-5,CASSSRSGKGVGYTF,TGTGCCAGCAGTTCCAGGTCTGGAAAGGGGGTAGGCTACACCTTC
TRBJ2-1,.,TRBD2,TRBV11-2,CASSLVLAGPNYNEQFF,TGTGCCAGCAGCTTAGTGCTAGCGGGTCCGAATTACAATGAGCAGTTCTTC
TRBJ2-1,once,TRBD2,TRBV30,CAWQGLAGTEQFF,TGTGCCTGGCAGGGACTAGCGGGAACTGAGCAGTTCTTC
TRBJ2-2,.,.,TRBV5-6,CASSSGQNTGELFF,TGTGCCAGCAGCTCCGGACAGAACACCGGGGAGCTGTTTTTT
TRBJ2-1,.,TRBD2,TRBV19,CASSISAGGVGEQFF,TGTGCCAGTAGTATTTCGGCGGGAGGGGTAGGTGAGCAGTTCTTC
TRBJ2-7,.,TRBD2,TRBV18,CASSLNPTSGLTYEQYF,TGTGCCAGCTCACTCAATCCGACTAGCGGGCTTACCTACGAGCAGTACTTC
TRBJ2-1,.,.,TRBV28,CASSLDSYYNEQFF,TGTGCCAGCAGTCTAGACAGCTATTACAATGAGCAGTTCTTC
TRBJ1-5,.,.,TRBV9,CASSVAGNQPQHF,TGTGCCAGCAGCGTAGCAGGAAATCAGCCCCAGCATTTT
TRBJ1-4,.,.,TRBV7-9,CASSSEDRAFGKLFF,TGTGCCAGCAGCTCAGAGGACAGAGCATTCGGAAAACTGTTTTTT
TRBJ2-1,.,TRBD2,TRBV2,CASSEGLAVYNEQFF,TGTGCCAGCAGTGAAGGGCTAGCGGTATACAATGAGCAGTTCTTC
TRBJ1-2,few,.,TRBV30,CAWSRQGSLYGYTF,TGTGCCTGGAGTCGTCAGGGGTCCCTCTACGGCTACACCTTC
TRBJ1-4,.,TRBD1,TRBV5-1,CASCEQGAANEKLFF,TGCGCCAGCTGCGAACAGGGGGCGGCTAATGAAAAACTGTTTTTT
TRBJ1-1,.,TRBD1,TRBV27,CASSLNTGVGRKAEAFF,TGTGCCAGCAGTTTAAACACAGGGGTGGGGAGAAAAGCTGAAGCTTTCTTT
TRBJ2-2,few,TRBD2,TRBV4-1,CASSPKAGGAGELFF,TGCGCCAGCAGCCCTAAAGCGGGAGGGGCCGGGGAGCTGTTTTTT
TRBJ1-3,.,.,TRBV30,CAWSGGLSGNTIYF,TGTGCCTGGAGTGGGGGGCTCTCTGGAAACACCATATATTTT
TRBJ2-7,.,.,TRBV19,CASSPRLVSSYEQYF,TGTGCCAGTAGTCCAAGACTAGTATCCTCCTACGAGCAGTACTTC
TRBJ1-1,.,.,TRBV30,CAWSPSRVRPTEAFF,TGTGCCTGGAGTCCTTCCAGGGTCAGGCCCACTGAAGCTTTCTTT
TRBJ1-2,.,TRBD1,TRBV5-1,CASSPGQGVGYTF,TGCGCCAGCAGCCCTGGACAGGGGGTCGGCTACACCTTC
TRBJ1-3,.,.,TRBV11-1,CATSRTGINTIYF,TGTGCCACTTCTCGGACCGGGATAAACACCATATATTTT
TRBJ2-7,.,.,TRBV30,CAWTRTADSYEQYF,TGTGCCTGGACCCGGACAGCTGACTCCTACGAGCAGTACTTC
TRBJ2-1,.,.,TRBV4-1,CASSSREDNEQFF,TGCGCCAGCAGCTCACGGGAAGACAATGAGCAGTTCTTC
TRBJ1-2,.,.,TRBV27,CASSSDRRITNYGYTF,TGTGCCAGCAGCTCGGACAGAAGAATAACTAACTATGGCTACACCTTC
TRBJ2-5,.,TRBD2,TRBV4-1,CASSSPSGRVETQYF,TGCGCCAGCAGCTCCCCTAGCGGGAGGGTGGAGACCCAGTACTTC
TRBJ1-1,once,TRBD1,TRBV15,CATSRVAGQGIEAFF,TGTGCCACCAGCAGAGTCGCGGGACAGGGCATAGAAGCTTTCTTT